This T cell receptor beta chain is drawn from a study of response to subunit inactivated influenza vaccine. CDR3 length equals 15 residues. CDR1 is LGHNA and CDR2 is YNFKEQ in the germline V gene. Via MiXCR, TCRdb re-called the RT-PCR reads, giving one row per CDR3 protein. This sample carries 500,000 to 600,000 distinct CDR3 sequences, more than 15% of them seen once, and the ten largest clones take around 3%. A word on this clonotype: What it binds is not known. At one of its ends the junction is not consistent with the germline gene, which may arise from a read error.

Study-level results: That few new T cells are recruited by each seasonal influenza vaccination was the authors' suggestion.

Here the sequenced sample was CD4+ T cells sorted from PBMCs, taken about 23 months after vaccination. The chain joins TRBV4-2 to TRBJ1-2; 9 bases are a match to TRBD1. The source of this sequence is a man aged 50 to 69 who received an inactivated influenza vaccine. CDR3 in amino acids: CASSQTGQGIYGYTF. The DNA for the CDR3 is TGTGCCAGCAGCCAAACAGGACAGGGGATCTATGGCTACACCTTT.